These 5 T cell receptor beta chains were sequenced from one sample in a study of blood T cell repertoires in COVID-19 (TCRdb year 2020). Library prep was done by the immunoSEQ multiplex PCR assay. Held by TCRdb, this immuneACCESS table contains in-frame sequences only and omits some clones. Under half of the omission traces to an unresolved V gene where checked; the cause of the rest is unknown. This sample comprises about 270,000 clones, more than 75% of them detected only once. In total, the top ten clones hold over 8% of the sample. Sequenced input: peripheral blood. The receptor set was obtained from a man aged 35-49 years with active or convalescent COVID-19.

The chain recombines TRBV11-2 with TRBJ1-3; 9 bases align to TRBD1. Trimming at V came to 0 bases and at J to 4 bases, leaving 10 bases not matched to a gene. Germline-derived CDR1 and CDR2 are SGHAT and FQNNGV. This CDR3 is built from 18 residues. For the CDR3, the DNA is TGTGCCAGCAGCTTAGATACAGGGGGCGTTCTAGTCGGAAACACCATATATTTT. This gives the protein CASSLDTGGVLVGNTIYF. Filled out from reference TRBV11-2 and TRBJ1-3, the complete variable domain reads EAGVAQSPRYKIIEKRQSVAFWCNPISGHATLYWYQQILGQGPKLLIQFQNNGVVDDSQLPKDRFSAERLKGVDSTLKIQPAKLEDSAVYLCASSLDTGGVLVGNTIYFGEGSWLTVV.

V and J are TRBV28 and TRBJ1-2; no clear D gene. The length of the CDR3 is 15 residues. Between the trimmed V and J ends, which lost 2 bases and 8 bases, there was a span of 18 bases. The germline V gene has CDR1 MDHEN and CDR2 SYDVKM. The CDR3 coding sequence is TGTGCCAGCAGTTTAAGAGCGGGGTTGGTGTGGGGCTACACCTTC. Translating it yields CASSLRAGLVWGYTF.

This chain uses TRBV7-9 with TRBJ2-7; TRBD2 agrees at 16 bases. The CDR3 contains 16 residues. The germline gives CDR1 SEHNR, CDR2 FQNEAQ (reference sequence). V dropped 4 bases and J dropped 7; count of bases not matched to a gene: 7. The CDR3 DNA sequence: TGTGCCAGCAGCTCCGGGACTAGCGGGAGGGTCTGGGAGCAGTACTTC. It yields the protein CASSSGTSGRVWEQYF. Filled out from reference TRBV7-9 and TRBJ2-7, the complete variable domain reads DTGVSQNPRHKITKRGQNVTFRCDPISEHNRLYWYRQTLGQGPEFLTYFQNEAQLEKSRLLSDRFSAERPKGSFSTLEIQRTEQGDSAMYLCASSSGTSGRVWEQYFGPGTRLTVT.

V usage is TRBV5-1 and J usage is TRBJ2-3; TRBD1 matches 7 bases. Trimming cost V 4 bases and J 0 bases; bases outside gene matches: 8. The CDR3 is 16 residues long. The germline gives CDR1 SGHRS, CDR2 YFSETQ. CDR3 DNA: TGCGCCAGCAGCCCGGGACAGAAATCTAGCACAGATACGCAGTATTTT. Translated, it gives CASSPGQKSSTDTQYF.

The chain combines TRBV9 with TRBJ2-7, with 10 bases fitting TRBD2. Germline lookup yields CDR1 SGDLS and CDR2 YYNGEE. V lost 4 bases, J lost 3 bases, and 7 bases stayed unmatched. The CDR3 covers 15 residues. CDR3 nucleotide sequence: TGTGCCAGCAGCCGAACTAGCGGGGAGTTCTACGAGCAGTACTTC. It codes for CASSRTSGEFYEQYF.